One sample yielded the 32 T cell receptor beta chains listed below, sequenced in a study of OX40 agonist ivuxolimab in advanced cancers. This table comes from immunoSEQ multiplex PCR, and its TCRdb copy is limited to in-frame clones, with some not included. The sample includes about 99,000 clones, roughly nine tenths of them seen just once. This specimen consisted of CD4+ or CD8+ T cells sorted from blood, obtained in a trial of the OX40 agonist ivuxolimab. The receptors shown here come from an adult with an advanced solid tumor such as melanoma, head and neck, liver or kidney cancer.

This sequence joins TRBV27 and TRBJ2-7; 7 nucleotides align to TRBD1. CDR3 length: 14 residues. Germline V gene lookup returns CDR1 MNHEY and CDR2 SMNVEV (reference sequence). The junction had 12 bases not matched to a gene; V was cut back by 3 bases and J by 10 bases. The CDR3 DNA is TGTGCCAGCAGTTTCGGACAGGCGGCCCCCGATCAGTACTTC. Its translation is CASSFGQAAPDQYF.

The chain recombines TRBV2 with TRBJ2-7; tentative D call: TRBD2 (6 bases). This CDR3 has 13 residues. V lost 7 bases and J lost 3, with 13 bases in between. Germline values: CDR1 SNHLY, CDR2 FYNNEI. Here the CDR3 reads CASKFGRDYEQYF. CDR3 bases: TGTGCCAGCAAGTTCGGGAGAGACTACGAGCAGTACTTC.

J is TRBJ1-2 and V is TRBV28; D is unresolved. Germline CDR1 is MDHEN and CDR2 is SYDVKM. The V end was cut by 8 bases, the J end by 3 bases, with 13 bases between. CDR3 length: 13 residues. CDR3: CASGQRRHYGYTF. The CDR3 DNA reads TGTGCCAGCGGCCAGCGACGTCACTATGGCTACACCTTC.

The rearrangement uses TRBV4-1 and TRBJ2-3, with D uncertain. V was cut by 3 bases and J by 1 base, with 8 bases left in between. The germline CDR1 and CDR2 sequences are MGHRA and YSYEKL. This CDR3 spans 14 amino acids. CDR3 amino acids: CASSHPAGTDTQYF. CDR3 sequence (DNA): TGCGCCAGCAGCCACCCGGCAGGCACAGATACGCAGTATTTT.

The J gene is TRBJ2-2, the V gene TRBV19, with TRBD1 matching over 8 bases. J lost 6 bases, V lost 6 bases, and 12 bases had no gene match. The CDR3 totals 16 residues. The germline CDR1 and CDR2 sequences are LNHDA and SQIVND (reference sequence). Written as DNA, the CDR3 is TGTGCCAGTAGCCTCCGGCGAGGACAGGGATCCGGGGAGCTGTTTTTT. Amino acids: CASSLRRGQGSGELFF.

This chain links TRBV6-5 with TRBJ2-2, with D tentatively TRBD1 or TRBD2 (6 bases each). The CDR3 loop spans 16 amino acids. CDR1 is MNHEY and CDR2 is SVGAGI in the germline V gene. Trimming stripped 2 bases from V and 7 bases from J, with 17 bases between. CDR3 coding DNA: TGTGCCAGCAGTTACCACCCTCGGAGGGACATCGGGGAGCTGTTTTTT. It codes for CASSYHPRRDIGELFF.

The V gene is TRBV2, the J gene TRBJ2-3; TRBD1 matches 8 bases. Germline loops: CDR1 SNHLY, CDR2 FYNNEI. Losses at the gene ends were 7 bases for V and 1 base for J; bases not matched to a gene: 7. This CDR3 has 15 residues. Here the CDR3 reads CASKRADRGTDTQYF. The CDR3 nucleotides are TGTGCCAGCAAAAGGGCGGACAGGGGCACAGATACGCAGTATTTT.

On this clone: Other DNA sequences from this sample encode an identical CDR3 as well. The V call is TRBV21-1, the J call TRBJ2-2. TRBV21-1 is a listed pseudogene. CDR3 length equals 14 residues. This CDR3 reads CASSKATGTLPLFF. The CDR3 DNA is TGTGCCAGCAGCAAGGCGACCGGAACCCTACCGCTGTTTTTT.

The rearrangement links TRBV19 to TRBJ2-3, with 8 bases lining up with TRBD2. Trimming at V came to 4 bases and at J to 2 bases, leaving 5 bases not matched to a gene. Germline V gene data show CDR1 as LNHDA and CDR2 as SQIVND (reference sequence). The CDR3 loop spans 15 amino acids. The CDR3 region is CASSTSGYPTDTQYF. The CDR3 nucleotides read TGTGCCAGTAGTACTAGCGGGTATCCCACAGATACGCAGTATTTT.

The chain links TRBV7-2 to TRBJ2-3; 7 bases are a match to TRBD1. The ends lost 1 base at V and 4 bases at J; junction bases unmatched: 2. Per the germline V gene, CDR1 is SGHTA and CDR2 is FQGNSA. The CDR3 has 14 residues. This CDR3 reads CASSLGQGPDTQYF. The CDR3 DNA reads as TGTGCCAGCAGCTTAGGACAGGGACCAGATACGCAGTATTTT. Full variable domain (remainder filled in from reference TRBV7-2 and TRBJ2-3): GAGVSQSPSNKVTEKGKDVELRCDPISGHTALYWYRQSLGQGLEFLIYFQGNSAPDKSGLPSDRFSAERTGGSVSTLTIQRTQQEDSAVYLCASSLGQGPDTQYFGPGTRLTVL.

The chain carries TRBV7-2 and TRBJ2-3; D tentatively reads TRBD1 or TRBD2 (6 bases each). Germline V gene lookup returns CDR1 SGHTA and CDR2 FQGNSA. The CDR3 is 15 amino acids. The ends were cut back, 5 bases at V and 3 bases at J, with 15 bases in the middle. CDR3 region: CASSLQRGGTDTQYF. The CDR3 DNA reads TGTGCCAGCAGCCTTCAAAGAGGGGGGACAGATACGCAGTATTTT.

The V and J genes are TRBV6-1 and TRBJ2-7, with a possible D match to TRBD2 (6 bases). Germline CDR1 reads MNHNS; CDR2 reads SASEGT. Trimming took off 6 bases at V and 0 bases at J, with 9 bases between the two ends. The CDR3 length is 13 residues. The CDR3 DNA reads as TGTGCCAGCAGGGTAGCGGACTCCTACGAGCAGTACTTC. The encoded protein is CASRVADSYEQYF.

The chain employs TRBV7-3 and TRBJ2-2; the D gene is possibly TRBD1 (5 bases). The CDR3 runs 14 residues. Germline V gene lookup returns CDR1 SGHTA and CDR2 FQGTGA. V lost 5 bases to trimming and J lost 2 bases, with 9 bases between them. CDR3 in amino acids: CASSRTPNTGELFF. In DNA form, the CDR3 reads TGTGCCAGCAGCCGGACACCTAACACCGGGGAGCTGTTTTTT.

This CDR3 is CASSGDRGNEQFF. CDR3 in DNA: TGTGCCAGCAGCGGGGACAGGGGCAATGAGCAGTTCTTC. This chain joins TRBV2 and TRBJ2-1; 10 bases are a match to TRBD1. CDR3 length: 13 amino acids. V was clipped by 6 bases and J by 6 bases; unmatched bases: 2. The germline gives CDR1 SNHLY, CDR2 FYNNEI.

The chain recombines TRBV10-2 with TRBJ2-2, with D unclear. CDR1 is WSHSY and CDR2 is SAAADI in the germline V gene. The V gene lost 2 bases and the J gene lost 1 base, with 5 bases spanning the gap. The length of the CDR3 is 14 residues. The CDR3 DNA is TGCGCCAGCAGTGAGCCGGGGAACACCGGGGAGCTGTTTTTT. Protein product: CASSEPGNTGELFF.

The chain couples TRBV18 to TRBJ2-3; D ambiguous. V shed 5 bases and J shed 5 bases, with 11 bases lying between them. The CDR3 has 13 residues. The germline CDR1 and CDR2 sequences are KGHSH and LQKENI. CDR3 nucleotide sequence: TGTGCCAGCTCAAGCCTTAGGATAGATACGCAGTATTTT. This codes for CASSSLRIDTQYF.

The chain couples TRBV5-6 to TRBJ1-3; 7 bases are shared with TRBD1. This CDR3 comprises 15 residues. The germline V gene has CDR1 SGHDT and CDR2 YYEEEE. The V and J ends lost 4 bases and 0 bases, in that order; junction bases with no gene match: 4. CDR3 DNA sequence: TGTGCCAGCAGCAAAGGGGGCGGCTCTGGAAACACCATATATTTT. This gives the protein CASSKGGGSGNTIYF.

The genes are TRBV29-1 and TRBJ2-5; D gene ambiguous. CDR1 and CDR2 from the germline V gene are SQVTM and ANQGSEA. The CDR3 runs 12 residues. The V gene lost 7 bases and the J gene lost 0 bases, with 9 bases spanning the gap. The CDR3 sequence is CSDLSDQETQYF. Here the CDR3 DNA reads TGCAGCGACTTGTCAGACCAAGAGACCCAGTACTTC.

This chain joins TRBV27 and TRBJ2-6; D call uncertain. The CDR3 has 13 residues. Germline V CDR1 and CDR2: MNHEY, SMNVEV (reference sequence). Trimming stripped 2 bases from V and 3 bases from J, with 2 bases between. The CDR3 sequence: CASSLSGANVLTF. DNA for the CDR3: TGTGCCAGCAGTTTAAGTGGGGCCAACGTCCTGACTTTC.

Here the CDR3 reads CASSVRGSNQPQHF. The CDR3 nucleotides read TGTGCCAGCAGTGTCAGGGGCTCCAATCAGCCCCAGCATTTT. The chain uses TRBV6-5 and TRBJ1-5, with D possibly being TRBD1 (6 bases). Germline CDR1 reads MNHEY; CDR2 reads SVGAGI. The V gene lost 5 bases and the J gene lost 3 bases, with 11 bases spanning the gap. The CDR3 consists of 14 residues.

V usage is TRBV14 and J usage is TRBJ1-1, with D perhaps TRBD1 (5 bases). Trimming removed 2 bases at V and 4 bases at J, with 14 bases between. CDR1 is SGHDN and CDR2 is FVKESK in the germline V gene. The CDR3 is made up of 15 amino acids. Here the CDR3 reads CASSQSPGLGTEAFF. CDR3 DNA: TGTGCCAGCAGCCAAAGCCCAGGGCTGGGCACTGAAGCTTTCTTT.

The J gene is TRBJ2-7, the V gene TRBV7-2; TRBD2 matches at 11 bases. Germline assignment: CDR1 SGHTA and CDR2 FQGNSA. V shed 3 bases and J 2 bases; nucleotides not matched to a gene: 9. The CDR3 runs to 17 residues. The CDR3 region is CASSFRGTSGLTYEQYF. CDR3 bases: TGTGCCAGCAGCTTCCGAGGGACTAGCGGACTTACCTACGAGCAGTACTTC.

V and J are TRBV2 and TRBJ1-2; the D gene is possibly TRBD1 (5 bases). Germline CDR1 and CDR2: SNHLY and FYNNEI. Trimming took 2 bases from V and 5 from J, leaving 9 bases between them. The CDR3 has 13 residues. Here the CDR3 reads CASSERGRYGYTF. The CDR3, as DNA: TGTGCCAGCAGTGAACGGGGCAGATATGGCTACACCTTC.

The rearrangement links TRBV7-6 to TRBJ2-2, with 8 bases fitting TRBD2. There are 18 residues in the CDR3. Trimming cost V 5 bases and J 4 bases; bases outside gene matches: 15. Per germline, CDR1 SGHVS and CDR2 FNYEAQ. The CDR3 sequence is CASSDRTRSGTGTGELFF. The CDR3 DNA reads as TGTGCCAGCAGCGACCGGACACGTAGCGGGACGGGCACCGGGGAGCTGTTTTTT.

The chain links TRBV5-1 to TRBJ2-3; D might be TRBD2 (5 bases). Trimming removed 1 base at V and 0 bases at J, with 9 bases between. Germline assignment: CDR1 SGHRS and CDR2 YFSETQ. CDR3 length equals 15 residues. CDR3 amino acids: CASSLLRTSTDTQYF. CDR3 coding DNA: TGCGCCAGCAGCTTGCTCAGGACTAGCACAGATACGCAGTATTTT.

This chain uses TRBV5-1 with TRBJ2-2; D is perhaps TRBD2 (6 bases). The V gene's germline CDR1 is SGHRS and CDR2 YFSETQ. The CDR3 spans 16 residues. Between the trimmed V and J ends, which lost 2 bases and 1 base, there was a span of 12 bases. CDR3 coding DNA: TGCGCCAGCAGCTTCGGCATGGGGGGGAACACCGGGGAGCTGTTTTTT. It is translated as CASSFGMGGNTGELFF.

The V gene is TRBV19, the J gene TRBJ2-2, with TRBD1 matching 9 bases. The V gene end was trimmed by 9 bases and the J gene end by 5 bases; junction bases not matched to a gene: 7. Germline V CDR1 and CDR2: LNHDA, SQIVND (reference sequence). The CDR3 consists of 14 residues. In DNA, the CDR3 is TGTGCCAGCCAGGGACAGGGCCCAACCGGGGAGCTGTTTTTT. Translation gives CASQGQGPTGELFF.

In DNA, the CDR3 is TGTGCCAGCAGCTTGAAAGCGGGAGTAGGTTATGAGCAGTTCTTC. Amino acid sequence: CASSLKAGVGYEQFF. V usage is TRBV5-6 and J usage is TRBJ2-1; TRBD2 aligns across 8 bases. The CDR3 extends over 15 amino acids. With 1 base clipped from V and 8 bases from J, the junction kept 8 bases outside the gene matches. Germline V gene sequence: CDR1 SGHDT, CDR2 YYEEEE.

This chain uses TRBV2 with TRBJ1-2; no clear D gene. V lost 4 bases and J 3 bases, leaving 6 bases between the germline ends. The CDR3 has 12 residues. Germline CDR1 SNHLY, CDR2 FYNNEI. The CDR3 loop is CASSGDHYGYTF. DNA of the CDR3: TGTGCCAGCAGTGGAGACCACTATGGCTACACCTTC.

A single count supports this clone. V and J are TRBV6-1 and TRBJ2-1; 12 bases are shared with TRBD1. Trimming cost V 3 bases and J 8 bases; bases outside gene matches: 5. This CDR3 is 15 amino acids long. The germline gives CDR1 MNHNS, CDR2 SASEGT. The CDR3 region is CASSDGDRGQHEQFF. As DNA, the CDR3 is TGTGCCAGCAGTGATGGGGACAGGGGGCAGCATGAGCAGTTCTTC.

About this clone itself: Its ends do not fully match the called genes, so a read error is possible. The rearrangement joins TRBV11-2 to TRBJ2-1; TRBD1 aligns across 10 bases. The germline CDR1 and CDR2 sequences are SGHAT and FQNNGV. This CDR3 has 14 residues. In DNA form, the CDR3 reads TGTGCCAGCAGCATGGAGGACAGGGGGTCGAACATGGTCTTC. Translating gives CASSMEDRGSNMVF.

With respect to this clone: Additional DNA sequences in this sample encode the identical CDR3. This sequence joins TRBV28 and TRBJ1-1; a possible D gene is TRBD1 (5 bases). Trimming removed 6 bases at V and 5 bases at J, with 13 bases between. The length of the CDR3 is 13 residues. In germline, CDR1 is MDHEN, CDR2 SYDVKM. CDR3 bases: TGTGCCAGCAGCCCCCCAGGGAGGACTGAAGCTTTCTTT. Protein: CASSPPGRTEAFF. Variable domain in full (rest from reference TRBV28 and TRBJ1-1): DVKVTQSSRYLVKRTGEKVFLECVQDMDHENMFWYRQDPGLGLRLIYFSYDVKMKEKGDIPEGYSVSREKKERFSLILESASTNQTSMYLCASSPPGRTEAFFGQGTRLTVV.